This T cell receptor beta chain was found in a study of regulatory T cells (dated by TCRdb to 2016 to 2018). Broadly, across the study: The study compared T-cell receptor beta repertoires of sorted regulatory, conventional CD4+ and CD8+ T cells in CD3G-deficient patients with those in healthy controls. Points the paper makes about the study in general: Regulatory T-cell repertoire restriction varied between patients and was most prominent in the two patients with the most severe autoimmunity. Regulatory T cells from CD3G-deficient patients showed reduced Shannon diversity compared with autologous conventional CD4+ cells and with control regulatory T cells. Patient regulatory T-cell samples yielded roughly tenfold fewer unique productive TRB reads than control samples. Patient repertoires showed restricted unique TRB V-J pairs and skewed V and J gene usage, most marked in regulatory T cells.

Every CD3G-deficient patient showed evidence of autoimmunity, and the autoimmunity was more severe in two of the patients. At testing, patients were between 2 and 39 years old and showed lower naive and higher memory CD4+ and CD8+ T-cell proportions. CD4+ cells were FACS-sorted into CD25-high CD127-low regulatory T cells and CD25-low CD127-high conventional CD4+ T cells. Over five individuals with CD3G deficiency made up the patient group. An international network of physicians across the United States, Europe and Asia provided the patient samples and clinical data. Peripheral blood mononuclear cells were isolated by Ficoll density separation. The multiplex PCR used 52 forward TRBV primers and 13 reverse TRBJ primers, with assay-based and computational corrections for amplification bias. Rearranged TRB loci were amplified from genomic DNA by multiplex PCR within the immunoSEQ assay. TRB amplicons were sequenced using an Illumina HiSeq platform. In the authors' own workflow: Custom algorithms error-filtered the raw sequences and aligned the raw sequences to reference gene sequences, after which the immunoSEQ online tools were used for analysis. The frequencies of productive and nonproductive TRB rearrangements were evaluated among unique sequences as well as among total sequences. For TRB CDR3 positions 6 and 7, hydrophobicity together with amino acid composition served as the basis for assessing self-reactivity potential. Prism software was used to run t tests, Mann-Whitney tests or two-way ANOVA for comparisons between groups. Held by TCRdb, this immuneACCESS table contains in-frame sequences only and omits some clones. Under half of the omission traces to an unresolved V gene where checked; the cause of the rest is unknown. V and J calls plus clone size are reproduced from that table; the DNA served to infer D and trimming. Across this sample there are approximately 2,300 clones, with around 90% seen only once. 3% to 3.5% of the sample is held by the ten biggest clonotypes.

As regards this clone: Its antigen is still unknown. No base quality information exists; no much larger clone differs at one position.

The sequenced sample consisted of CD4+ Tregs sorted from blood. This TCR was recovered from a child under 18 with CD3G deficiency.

CDR3 region: CASSLATGGLGVGTQYF. The nucleotides read TGTGCCAGCAGCTTAGCGACAGGGGGCTTGGGTGTAGGGACCCAGTACTTC. Here the chain combines TRBV11-2 and TRBJ2-5, with TRBD1 matching 10 junction bases. The CDR3 contains 17 residues, cysteine and phenylalanine counted. Just the 51-base CDR3 DNA is kept, in frame starting at base 1. Trimming takes 1 base off V and 7 bases off J; junction bases not matched to a gene: 12. The germline V gene specifies SGHAT as CDR1 and FQNNGV as CDR2. Outside the CDR3, residues come from the reference TRBV11-2 and TRBJ2-5 proteins, so the full variable domain is: EAGVAQSPRYKIIEKRQSVAFWCNPISGHATLYWYQQILGQGPKLLIQFQNNGVVDDSQLPKDRFSAERLKGVDSTLKIQPAKLEDSAVYLCASSLATGGLGVGTQYFGPGTRLLVL.